Following are 11 T cell receptor beta chains from one sample sequenced in a study of blood T cell repertoires in COVID-19. Profiled with immunoSEQ multiplex PCR; TCRdb holds only in-frame clones, not every one. The data show 270,000 or so clones, 85% to 95% seen once. Sequenced sample: PBMCs or T cells enriched from blood (not recorded which). These receptors were obtained from a man in his forties who had been exposed to COVID-19.

V gene TRBV7-6 combines with J gene TRBJ2-3; 8 nucleotides line up with TRBD1. The germline CDR1 and CDR2 sequences are SGHVS and FNYEAQ. CDR3 size: 16 residues. Losses at the gene ends were 1 base for V and 3 bases for J; bases not matched to a gene: 6. In nucleotides, the CDR3 is TGTGCCAGCAGCTTAGATGCAGGGGGCAGGACAGATACGCAGTATTTT. Its protein is CASSLDAGGRTDTQYF.

This sequence joins TRBV4-1 and TRBJ1-5; 8 bases agree with TRBD1. This CDR3 has 17 residues. Germline CDR1 is MGHRA and CDR2 is YSYEKL. V lost 4 bases and J lost 6; bases outside the gene matches: 14. CDR3 sequence reads: CASSRALPGTGVQPQHF. The DNA for the CDR3 is TGCGCCAGCAGCCGAGCCCTCCCCGGGACAGGAGTTCAGCCCCAGCATTTT.

The chain uses TRBV19 and TRBJ1-1, with 8 bases matching TRBD1. Germline V gene lookup returns CDR1 LNHDA and CDR2 SQIVND (reference sequence). With 6 bases clipped from V and 3 bases from J, the junction kept 12 bases outside the gene matches. The CDR3 extends over 16 amino acids. The CDR3 nucleotides are TGTGCCAGTAGCCGGGGACAGGCTCTAGAGGACACTGAAGCTTTCTTT. Protein product: CASSRGQALEDTEAFF. The complete variable domain, with remaining parts taken from reference TRBV19 and TRBJ1-1, reads DGGITQSPKYLFRKEGQNVTLSCEQNLNHDAMYWYRQDPGQGLRLIYYSQIVNDFQKGDIAEGYSVSREKKESFPLTVTSAQKNPTAFYLCASSRGQALEDTEAFFGQGTRLTVV.

J is TRBJ2-7 and V is TRBV19, with TRBD1 matching over 11 bases. The junction had 12 bases not matched to a gene; V was cut back by 5 bases and J by 6 bases. From germline, CDR1 is LNHDA and CDR2 SQIVND (reference sequence). This CDR3 has 16 amino acids. CDR3 loop: CASSPRGGTGGFEQYF. CDR3 nucleotides: TGTGCCAGTAGTCCCCGGGGGGGGACAGGGGGATTCGAGCAGTACTTC.

The genes are TRBV15 and TRBJ1-2, with D maybe TRBD1 (5 bases). V was cut by 0 bases and J by 3 bases, with 23 bases left in between. The germline V gene encodes CDR1 LNHNV and CDR2 YYDKDF (reference sequence). The CDR3 sequence is 19 residues long. The CDR3 DNA is TGTGCCACCAGCAGAGATTTTGCTTTAGGACAAGGGGTTTACTATGGCTACACCTTC. It is translated as CATSRDFALGQGVYYGYTF.

The chain links TRBV19 to TRBJ2-1, with TRBD1 matching over 9 bases. The V gene's germline CDR1 is LNHDA and CDR2 SQIVND (reference sequence). The J segment lost 6 bases and the V segment lost 8 bases, leaving 8 bases of the junction unmatched. There are 14 residues in the CDR3. The CDR3 DNA follows: TGTGCCAGTTGCTCGACAGGGGGGAGCAATGAGCAGTTCTTC. Translating it yields CASCSTGGSNEQFF. The full variable domain, its missing parts supplied by reference TRBV19 and TRBJ2-1, is DGGITQSPKYLFRKEGQNVTLSCEQNLNHDAMYWYRQDPGQGLRLIYYSQIVNDFQKGDIAEGYSVSREKKESFPLTVTSAQKNPTAFYLCASCSTGGSNEQFFGPGTRLTVL.

The CDR3 sequence: CASSGVNTGELFF. The CDR3 DNA reads as TGTGCCAGCTCGGGGGTAAACACCGGGGAGCTGTTTTTT. The chain couples TRBV28 to TRBJ2-2, with a tentative D call TRBD2 (6 bases). Per the germline V gene, CDR1 is MDHEN and CDR2 is SYDVKM. V was pared by 8 bases and J by 2 bases, with 9 bases between. The CDR3 runs to 13 residues.

The chain employs TRBV27 and TRBJ2-3; 9 nucleotides agree with TRBD2. The CDR3 consists of 15 residues. Trimming cost V 3 bases and J 1 base; bases outside gene matches: 2. Germline values: CDR1 MNHEY, CDR2 SMNVEV (reference sequence). In DNA form, the CDR3 reads TGTGCCAGCAGTTTTAGCGGGAGCGGCACAGATACGCAGTATTTT. Amino acid sequence: CASSFSGSGTDTQYF.

This clone has more than one count but fewer than ten. The V call is TRBV5-1, the J call TRBJ1-5; 10 bases match TRBD1. Germline assignment: CDR1 SGHRS and CDR2 YFSETQ. This CDR3 has 15 amino acids. With V trimmed by 4 bases and J by 5 bases, 6 bases remained unmatched. CDR3 amino acids: CASSHRQGADQPQHF. CDR3 in DNA: TGCGCCAGCAGCCACCGACAGGGGGCAGATCAGCCCCAGCATTTT.

The chain couples TRBV12-3 or TRBV12-4 to TRBJ2-1, with D possibly being TRBD2 (6 bases). This CDR3 is 11 amino acids long. V was trimmed by 3 bases and J by 11 bases, leaving 8 bases between them. CDR3 protein: CASSFGSQQFF. CDR3 nucleotides: TGTGCCAGCAGTTTCGGGAGCCAGCAGTTCTTC.

The chain uses TRBV19 and TRBJ1-2, with D unresolved. The germline gives CDR1 LNHDA, CDR2 SQIVND (reference sequence). The V gene lost 5 bases and the J gene lost 0 bases, with 13 bases spanning the gap. The CDR3 runs 15 residues. CDR3 DNA: TGTGCCAGTAGTGACACACAGAGAGCTAACTATGGCTACACCTTC. Amino acids: CASSDTQRANYGYTF.